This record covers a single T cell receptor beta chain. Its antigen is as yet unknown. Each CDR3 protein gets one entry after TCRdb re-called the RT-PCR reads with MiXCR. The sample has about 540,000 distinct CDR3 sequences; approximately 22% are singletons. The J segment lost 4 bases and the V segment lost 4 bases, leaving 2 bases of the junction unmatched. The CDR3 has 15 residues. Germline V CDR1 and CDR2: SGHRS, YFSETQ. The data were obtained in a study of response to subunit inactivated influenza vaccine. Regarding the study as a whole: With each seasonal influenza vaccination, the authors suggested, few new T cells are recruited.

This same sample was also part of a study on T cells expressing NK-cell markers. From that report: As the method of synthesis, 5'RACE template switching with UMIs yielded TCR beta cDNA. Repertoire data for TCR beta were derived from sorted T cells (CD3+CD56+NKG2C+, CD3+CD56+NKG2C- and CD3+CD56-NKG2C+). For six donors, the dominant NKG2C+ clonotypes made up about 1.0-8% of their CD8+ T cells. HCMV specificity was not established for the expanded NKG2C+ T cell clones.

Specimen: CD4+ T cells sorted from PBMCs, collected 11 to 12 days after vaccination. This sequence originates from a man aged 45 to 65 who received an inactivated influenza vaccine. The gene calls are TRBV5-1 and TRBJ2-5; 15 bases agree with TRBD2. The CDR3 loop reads CASSTGLAGGETQYF. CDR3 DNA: TGCGCCAGCAGCACGGGACTAGCGGGAGGAGAGACCCAGTACTTC.